One sample yielded the 20 T cell receptor beta chains listed below, sequenced in a study of cytomegalovirus exposure and HLA in healthy donors. The PCR used 60 Vbeta and 13 Jbeta primers. Profiled with immunoSEQ multiplex PCR; TCRdb holds only in-frame clones, not every one. The sample contains roughly 160,000 clones, approximately 85% of which appear only once. The sequencing sample was made of PBMCs. These receptors all come from a man aged 50-59 years in good health and CMV-seropositive.

DNA of the CDR3: TGTGCCAGCAATAGCCAACAGGAGAACTATCAGCCCCAGCATTTT. Amino acids: CASNSQQENYQPQHF. This sequence joins TRBV28 and TRBJ1-5; D possibly corresponds to TRBD1 (5 bases). The CDR3 has 15 residues. V was clipped by 7 bases and J by 5 bases, with 18 bases between them. Germline CDR1 is MDHEN and CDR2 is SYDVKM.

The chain joins TRBV28 to TRBJ2-1; TRBD2 is a possible D gene (5 bases). Germline V gene data show CDR1 as MDHEN and CDR2 as SYDVKM. The CDR3 loop spans 15 amino acids. Between the trimmed V and J ends, which lost 5 bases and 0 bases, there was a span of 11 bases. This CDR3 is CASSPDWSSYNEQFF. CDR3 DNA: TGTGCCAGCAGTCCGGACTGGAGCTCCTACAATGAGCAGTTCTTC. The whole variable domain, filled in from reference TRBV28 and TRBJ2-1, reads DVKVTQSSRYLVKRTGEKVFLECVQDMDHENMFWYRQDPGLGLRLIYFSYDVKMKEKGDIPEGYSVSREKKERFSLILESASTNQTSMYLCASSPDWSSYNEQFFGPGTRLTVL.

The CDR3 region has the DNA TGTGCCAGCAGCTGGAGCGGGAGTGGCTACAATGAGCAGTTCTTC. Protein product: CASSWSGSGYNEQFF. V gene TRBV11-3 combines with J gene TRBJ2-1, with 8 positions matching TRBD2. Per germline, CDR1 SGHNT and CDR2 YENEEA. The CDR3 is 15 residues long. Trimming cost V 4 bases and J 3 bases; bases outside gene matches: 5.

This chain uses TRBV28 with TRBJ1-1; D may be TRBD1 (6 bases). CDR3 size: 13 residues. Looked up from germline, CDR1 is MDHEN and CDR2 is SYDVKM. Trimming pared 2 bases from V and 6 bases from J, leaving 10 bases between. The CDR3 nucleotides read TGTGCCAGCAGTTTACAGGGGCTCGCTGAAGCTTTCTTT. This sequence encodes CASSLQGLAEAFF.

This clone was seen only once. The V and J genes are TRBV11-2 and TRBJ2-7; 10 positions agree with TRBD2. Unmatched junction bases numbered 3, after V lost 6 bases and J lost 1 base. Germline V gene sequence: CDR1 SGHAT, CDR2 FQNNGV. The CDR3 covers 14 residues. The CDR3 nucleotides are TGTGCCAGCAGTTCTAGCGGGGGTTCCTACGAGCAGTACTTC. This encodes CASSSSGGSYEQYF. Full variable domain (remainder filled in from reference TRBV11-2 and TRBJ2-7): EAGVAQSPRYKIIEKRQSVAFWCNPISGHATLYWYQQILGQGPKLLIQFQNNGVVDDSQLPKDRFSAERLKGVDSTLKIQPAKLEDSAVYLCASSSSGGSYEQYFGPGTRLTVT.

J is TRBJ2-7 and V is TRBV2; 7 bases line up with TRBD2. V dropped 2 bases and J dropped 7; count of bases not matched to a gene: 8. The CDR3 is 14 amino acids. Germline assignment: CDR1 SNHLY and CDR2 FYNNEI. CDR3 region: CASSETGNGGEQYF. The DNA of the CDR3 is TGTGCCAGCAGTGAAACGGGCAACGGGGGGGAGCAGTACTTC.

The V gene is TRBV7-2, the J gene TRBJ1-2; TRBD1 matches 11 bases. This CDR3 has 15 amino acids. Germline loops: CDR1 SGHTA, CDR2 FQGNSA. V gave up 5 bases and J gave up 7 bases; unmatched junction bases: 9. The CDR3 region is CASSLARDRGTGYTF. The CDR3 bases are TGTGCCAGCAGCCTGGCTCGGGACAGGGGGACTGGCTACACCTTC.

This clone was observed a single time. The chain recombines TRBV7-2 with TRBJ2-1; D might be TRBD2 (5 bases). The germline V gene has CDR1 SGHTA and CDR2 FQGNSA. Trimming pared 3 bases from V and 12 bases from J, leaving 9 bases between. This CDR3 has 11 residues. CDR3: CASSLRRGQFF. CDR3 nucleotide sequence: TGTGCCAGCAGCTTGAGACGGGGGCAGTTCTTC.

This clone was counted between two and nine times. The chain links TRBV29-1 to TRBJ2-5; TRBD2 aligns across 11 bases. Germline V gene sequence: CDR1 SQVTM, CDR2 ANQGSEA. The length of the CDR3 is 16 residues. The V segment lost 0 bases and the J segment 5 bases; nucleotides outside the gene matches: 8. CDR3 protein: CSVEDPDSGGEETQYF. CDR3 bases: TGCAGCGTTGAAGATCCGGATAGCGGGGGGGAGGAGACCCAGTACTTC. Supplemented by reference TRBV29-1 and TRBJ2-5, the full variable domain reads SAVISQKPSRDICQRGTSLTIQCQVDSQVTMMFWYRQQPGQSLTLIATANQGSEATYESGFVIDKFPISRPNLTFSTLTVSNMSPEDSSIYLCSVEDPDSGGEETQYFGPGTRLLVL.

The V gene is TRBV12-5, the J gene TRBJ2-2; 15 nucleotides line up with TRBD2. The CDR3 runs to 18 residues. V dropped 6 bases and J dropped 1; count of bases not matched to a gene: 6. Germline loops: CDR1 LGHNT, CDR2 FRNRAP. CDR3 DNA sequence: TGTGCTAGTGGCCCGGGACTAGCGGGGGGCGGGAACACCGGGGAGCTGTTTTTT. It yields the protein CASGPGLAGGGNTGELFF. The full variable domain, its missing parts supplied by reference TRBV12-5 and TRBJ2-2, is DARVTQTPRHKVTEMGQEVTMRCQPILGHNTVFWYRQTMMQGLELLAYFRNRAPLDDSGMPKDRFSAEMPDATLATLKIQPSEPRDSAVYFCASGPGLAGGGNTGELFFGEGSRLTVL.

This chain connects TRBV13 to TRBJ2-7, with no clear D. V was pared by 5 bases and J by 0 bases, with 23 bases between. CDR1 PRHDT and CDR2 FYEKMQ come from the germline V gene (reference sequence). The length of the CDR3 is 18 residues. This CDR3 reads CASSTTRLLVAPSYEQYF. The CDR3 bases are TGTGCCAGCAGCACCACCCGCCTTCTTGTAGCCCCCTCCTACGAGCAGTACTTC.

J is TRBJ1-1 and V is TRBV30, with D unclear. The CDR3 sequence is 12 residues long. Germline V gene sequence: CDR1 GTSNPN, CDR2 SVGIG (reference sequence). Deletions cut 8 bases from V and 0 bases from J, with 10 bases between. CDR3 nucleotide sequence: TGTGCCGGGCGGGCAATGAACACTGAAGCTTTCTTT. This sequence encodes CAGRAMNTEAFF.

In regard to this clone: Germline is not matched at one junction end, which may reflect a read error. The same CDR3 can be traced to other DNA sequences in this sample. The chain uses TRBV19 and TRBJ1-5, with D maybe TRBD1 (5 bases). Germline CDR1 LNHDA, CDR2 SQIVND (reference sequence). This CDR3 spans 13 amino acids. DNA for the CDR3: TGTGCCAGTAGTACCTCCAGGGATCAACCCCAGCATTTT. Its translation: CASSTSRDQPQHF.

The gene calls are TRBV7-2 and TRBJ1-1; tentatively, D is TRBD1 (6 bases). Germline-derived CDR1 and CDR2 are SGHTA and FQGNSA. CDR3 size: 15 residues. The germline V and J ends were trimmed by 3 bases and 1 base, with 12 bases remaining between them. CDR3: CASSFPQGPNTEAFF. The CDR3 region has the DNA TGTGCCAGCAGCTTTCCCCAGGGGCCGAACACTGAAGCTTTCTTT.

This sequence joins TRBV5-3 and TRBJ1-5, with D perhaps TRBD1 (5 bases). TRBV5-3 is an ORF for which the function is uncertain. The CDR3 extends over 18 amino acids. Trimming shortened V by 7 bases and J by 1 base, and 24 bases separated the two germline ends. The CDR3 protein is CARGWWGGVGSSNQPQHF. CDR3 nucleotides: TGTGCCAGAGGCTGGTGGGGAGGGGTGGGTTCGAGCAATCAGCCCCAGCATTTT.

The J gene is TRBJ1-2, the V gene TRBV5-8; weak D call: TRBD1 (5 bases). This CDR3 is built from 17 residues. With 2 bases removed from V and 0 bases from J, the gap between germline ends came to 17 bases. Germline assignment: CDR1 SGHTS and CDR2 YDEGEE. The DNA for the CDR3 is TGTGCCAGCAGCTTTCCGGGACTCTCCCCCACTAACTATGGCTACACCTTC. This sequence encodes CASSFPGLSPTNYGYTF.

As regards this clone: Germline is not matched at one junction end, which may reflect a read error. This chain joins TRBV7-2 and TRBJ2-6; possible D gene TRBD1, 5 bases. CDR1 is SGHTA, CDR2 FQGNSA, per germline. CDR3 length: 15 amino acids. CDR3 amino acids: CASSSRRAGANGLTF. In nucleotides, the CDR3 is TGTGCCAGCAGCTCACGCCGGGCTGGGGCCAACGGCCTGACTTTC.

The DNA of the CDR3 is TGTGCCAGCTCACCACTATCTATGACGATGGGCAACACCGGGGAGCTGTTTTTT. It specifies CASSPLSMTMGNTGELFF. The rearrangement joins TRBV18 to TRBJ2-2; the D is unclear. V dropped 1 base and J dropped 2 bases, with 17 bases sitting between them. Germline CDR1 reads KGHSH; CDR2 reads LQKENI. This CDR3 contains 18 residues.

This chain joins TRBV5-1 and TRBJ2-2; possibly TRBD2 for D (6 bases). This CDR3 comprises 15 residues. Looked up from germline, CDR1 is SGHRS and CDR2 is YFSETQ. The V and J ends lost 5 bases and 5 bases respectively, with 16 bases between them. CDR3 protein: CASRPGNAGTGELFF. In DNA form, the CDR3 reads TGCGCCAGCAGGCCCGGAAATGCGGGGACCGGGGAGCTGTTTTTT.

J is TRBJ1-1 and V is TRBV28; TRBD1 matches at 8 bases. CDR1 and CDR2 from the germline V gene are MDHEN and SYDVKM. V shed 10 bases and J 4 bases; nucleotides not matched to a gene: 14. There are 15 residues in the CDR3. The CDR3 DNA sequence: TGTGCCACCAAACCTCCGTTCACAGGGGGCACTGAAGCTTTCTTT. It encodes CATKPPFTGGTEAFF.